The next 30 T cell receptor beta chains were all read from a single sample in a study of T cell responses to AZD1222 COVID-19 vaccine. Using immunoSEQ multiplex PCR, the repertoire was profiled, and TCRdb retains in-frame clones only, with some absent. The sample lists some 74,000 clones, 70% to 90% seen once, with approximately 1.2% in the top ten. Specimen: peripheral blood, collected 28 days after the second AZD1222 dose. Source of these receptors: an adult who received the AZD1222 COVID-19 vaccine.

V gene TRBV29-1 combines with J gene TRBJ1-1, with a tentative D call TRBD1 (6 bases). V lost 6 bases, J lost 3 bases, and 11 bases lay in between. The germline CDR1 and CDR2 sequences are SQVTM and ANQGSEA. This CDR3 has 12 amino acids. The CDR3: CSVGPGDTEAFF. The CDR3, as DNA: TGCAGCGTGGGGCCAGGGGACACTGAAGCTTTCTTT.

The chain uses TRBV29-1 and TRBJ1-5, with D unresolved. CDR3 length: 13 amino acids. The V gene's germline CDR1 is SQVTM and CDR2 ANQGSEA. The V end was cut by 6 bases, the J end by 0 bases, with 9 bases between. Here the CDR3 reads CSVVVGSNQPQHF. The CDR3 DNA is TGCAGCGTCGTAGTGGGTAGCAATCAGCCCCAGCATTTT.

V and J are TRBV7-2 and TRBJ2-1, with TRBD1 identical over 7 bases. Looked up from germline, CDR1 is SGHTA and CDR2 is FQGNSA. The CDR3 spans 15 residues. V lost 0 bases to trimming and J lost 7 bases; unmatched junction nucleotides: 6. The CDR3 region is CASSLATGEINEQFF. The CDR3 DNA reads TGTGCCAGCAGCTTAGCTACAGGGGAGATTAATGAGCAGTTCTTC.

The chain joins TRBV19 to TRBJ1-5; 7 positions match TRBD1. This CDR3 spans 17 amino acids. The junction had 18 bases not matched to a gene; V was cut back by 7 bases and J by 6 bases. Germline V gene sequence: CDR1 LNHDA, CDR2 SQIVND (reference sequence). The CDR3 loop is CASMGGGIREWGQPQHF. The CDR3 DNA is TGTGCCAGTATGGGAGGGGGCATAAGGGAGTGGGGTCAGCCCCAGCATTTT.

This sequence joins TRBV11-2 and TRBJ2-7; no reliable D call. The CDR3 is 12 residues long. V lost 0 bases and J 0 bases, leaving 0 bases between the germline ends. CDR1 is SGHAT, CDR2 FQNNGV, per germline. CDR3 loop: CASSLDSYEQYF. DNA of the CDR3: TGTGCCAGCAGCTTAGACTCCTACGAGCAGTACTTC.

The genes are TRBV7-3 and TRBJ2-2, with TRBD1 matching over 8 bases. In germline, CDR1 is SGHTA, CDR2 FQGTGA. J was trimmed by 4 bases and V by 6 bases; bases with no gene match: 7. This CDR3 has 15 residues. In DNA, the CDR3 is TGTGCCAGCAGTTTCCAACAGGGGGGCACCGGGGAGCTGTTTTTT. Protein product: CASSFQQGGTGELFF.

CDR3 loop: CASSGGTGSDSGANVLTF. The CDR3 DNA reads TGTGCCAGCAGTGGGGGGACAGGGAGCGACTCTGGGGCCAACGTCCTGACTTTC. V usage is TRBV6-1 and J usage is TRBJ2-6, with TRBD1 matching 9 bases. Germline V CDR1 and CDR2: MNHNS, SASEGT. The CDR3 length is 18 residues. The V segment lost 4 bases and the J segment 0 bases; nucleotides outside the gene matches: 7.

This chain links TRBV12-3 or TRBV12-4 with TRBJ1-4; TRBD1 is a possible D gene (5 bases). This CDR3 is built from 13 residues. V was pared by 8 bases and J by 5 bases, with 12 bases between. The CDR3 DNA is TGTGCCAGCCGCCTTGGGGGAAATGAAAAACTGTTTTTT. It translates to CASRLGGNEKLFF.

The chain recombines TRBV19 with TRBJ2-3, with D perhaps TRBD1 (6 bases). Trimming pared 5 bases from V and 2 bases from J, leaving 17 bases between. This CDR3 has 16 amino acids. From germline, CDR1 is LNHDA and CDR2 SQIVND (reference sequence). CDR3 region: CASSSGTQTNTDTQYF. For the CDR3, the DNA is TGTGCCAGTAGTTCAGGGACACAGACCAACACAGATACGCAGTATTTT.

This clone was seen just once. The rearrangement links TRBV2 to TRBJ1-2; D is perhaps TRBD1 (5 bases). Trimming cost V 6 bases and J 2 bases, with 19 bases left between them. Per germline, CDR1 SNHLY and CDR2 FYNNEI. The CDR3 sequence is 16 residues long. The CDR3, as DNA: TGTGCCAGCAGGAGTGCCGGGACCCAGACCAACTATGGCTACACCTTC. Its protein is CASRSAGTQTNYGYTF. The variable domain in full, completed from reference TRBV2 and TRBJ1-2, reads EPEVTQTPSHQVTQMGQEVILRCVPISNHLYFYWYRQILGQKVEFLVSFYNNEISEKSEIFDDQFSVERPDGSNFTLKIRSTKLEDSAMYFCASRSAGTQTNYGYTFGSGTRLTVV.

The V gene is TRBV5-4, the J gene TRBJ2-7; TRBD2 matches 9 bases. Germline assignment: CDR1 SGHNT and CDR2 YYREEE (reference sequence). The CDR3 is 15 amino acids. J lost 6 bases, V lost 0 bases, and 7 bases had no gene match. The CDR3 region has the DNA TGTGCCAGCAGCTTGGGCGGCGGGAGGGCCCGCGAGCAGTACTTC. This translates into CASSLGGGRAREQYF.

The CDR3 loop is CASSDGTGGADTQYF. The CDR3 DNA is TGTGCCAGCAGTGACGGGACAGGGGGCGCAGATACGCAGTATTTT. This chain uses TRBV6-4 with TRBJ2-3; TRBD1 agrees at 12 bases. The CDR3 runs 15 residues. V lost 2 bases, J lost 4 bases, and 1 base stayed unmatched. Germline V gene data show CDR1 as MRHNA and CDR2 as SNTAGT.

J is TRBJ2-1 and V is TRBV7-2; the match to TRBD2 covers 12 bases. The V segment lost 6 bases and the J segment 10 bases; nucleotides outside the gene matches: 10. The CDR3 length is 15 residues. Germline V lookup: CDR1 SGHTA, CDR2 FQGNSA. In nucleotides, the CDR3 is TGTGCCAGCAGAGCGGGACTAGCGGGCCGCCCGGAGCAGTTCTTC. This encodes CASRAGLAGRPEQFF.

The chain couples TRBV6-6 to TRBJ2-3, with D tentatively TRBD1 (6 bases). This CDR3 region has 15 residues. The V and J ends lost 5 bases and 2 bases respectively, with 14 bases between them. In germline, CDR1 is MNHNY, CDR2 SVGAGI (reference sequence). CDR3 region: CASSLRDILTDTQYF. DNA of the CDR3: TGTGCCAGCAGTCTCCGGGACATTCTCACAGATACGCAGTATTTT.

This chain connects TRBV18 to TRBJ2-3, with TRBD2 identical over 9 bases. The germline V gene encodes CDR1 KGHSH and CDR2 LQKENI. This CDR3 contains 15 residues. V shed 3 bases, J shed 6 bases, and the junction held 7 bases outside the gene matches. The CDR3 DNA is TGTGCCAGCTCACCCAGGACTAGCGTTTGGGATACGCAGTATTTT. This codes for CASSPRTSVWDTQYF.

This chain connects TRBV4-3 to TRBJ2-7; 7 bases match TRBD1. Germline trimming cut 0 bases from V and 3 bases from J; bases unmatched to any gene: 8. Looked up from germline, CDR1 is LGHNA and CDR2 is YSLEER. This CDR3 spans 16 amino acids. This CDR3 reads CASSQDAQTGFYEQYF. The CDR3 DNA sequence: TGCGCCAGCAGCCAAGACGCCCAGACAGGGTTCTACGAGCAGTACTTC.

In this sample, this clone turned up a few times. The V call is TRBV19, the J call TRBJ1-5, with 7 bases aligning to TRBD1. The CDR3 runs to 14 residues. CDR1 and CDR2 (germline): LNHDA, SQIVND (reference sequence). The junction had 6 bases not matched to a gene; V was cut back by 6 bases and J by 4 bases. The CDR3 nucleotides read TGTGCCAGTAGCCAGACAGGGCGGAATCAGCCCCAGCATTTT. As protein: CASSQTGRNQPQHF.

J is TRBJ2-3 and V is TRBV13, with 7 bases identical to TRBD2. The trim removed 5 bases at V and 3 bases at J, leaving 11 bases unmatched. Germline lookup yields CDR1 PRHDT and CDR2 FYEKMQ (reference sequence). This CDR3 has 16 amino acids. This chain's CDR3 is CASSRTKAGSTDTQYF. The CDR3 nucleotides read TGTGCCAGCAGCCGAACCAAAGCGGGAAGTACAGATACGCAGTATTTT.

This chain uses TRBV19 with TRBJ1-5; TRBD1 is a possible D gene (5 bases). The CDR3 has 16 amino acids. The germline gives CDR1 LNHDA, CDR2 SQIVND (reference sequence). Trimming shortened V by 4 bases and J by 10 bases, and 23 bases separated the two germline ends. CDR3 sequence (DNA): TGTGCCAGTAGTACCACCGGACGGGGGTATCAGGGCCCCCAGCATTTT. It codes for CASSTTGRGYQGPQHF.

The chain uses TRBV3-1 (or the pseudogene TRBV3-2) and TRBJ2-5; 8 bases match TRBD1. The germline V gene encodes CDR1 LGHDT and CDR2 YNNKEL (reference sequence). The CDR3 loop spans 14 amino acids. V shed 7 bases and J 1 base; nucleotides not matched to a gene: 5. CDR3 sequence (DNA): TGTGCCAGCATCCGGACAGGGAGCCAAGAGACCCAGTACTTC. Protein: CASIRTGSQETQYF.

Only one count was recorded for this clone. This chain joins TRBV7-2 and TRBJ1-2; TRBD1 matches 7 bases. There are 15 residues in the CDR3. J gave up 5 bases and V 1 base, and 7 bases lay outside the gene matches. Germline CDR1 SGHTA, CDR2 FQGNSA. The CDR3 region has the DNA TGTGCCAGCAGCTTAGAACGTGGCAGGGGGTATGGCTACACCTTC. Its protein product is CASSLERGRGYGYTF.

The gene calls are TRBV7-2 and TRBJ1-6; possible D gene TRBD1, 5 bases. Germline V gene sequence: CDR1 SGHTA, CDR2 FQGNSA. This CDR3 has 16 amino acids. V lost 3 bases and J 1 base, leaving 10 bases between the germline ends. CDR3 coding DNA: TGTGCCAGCAGCTTCGAGGGGCATTCCTATAATTCACCCCTCCACTTT. Protein product: CASSFEGHSYNSPLHF.

The rearrangement links TRBV6-2 or TRBV6-3 to TRBJ1-4; tentative D call: TRBD1 (6 bases). The CDR3 is 12 residues long. Between the trimmed V and J ends, which lost 5 bases and 10 bases, there was a span of 11 bases. Germline lookup yields CDR1 MNHEY and CDR2 SVGEGT. For the CDR3, the DNA is TGTGCCAGCAGTATCCGACAGGCAAAACTGTTTTTT. It yields the protein CASSIRQAKLFF.

V and J are TRBV18 and TRBJ1-2, with TRBD1 identical over 8 bases. The germline V gene encodes CDR1 KGHSH and CDR2 LQKENI. The CDR3 has 16 amino acids. The V segment lost 0 bases and the J segment 1 base; nucleotides outside the gene matches: 4. This CDR3 reads CASSPPSQGGNYGYTF. The CDR3, as DNA: TGTGCCAGCTCACCACCTTCACAGGGGGGTAACTATGGCTACACCTTC. The whole variable domain, filled in from reference TRBV18 and TRBJ1-2, reads NAGVMQNPRHLVRRRGQEARLRCSPMKGHSHVYWYRQLPEEGLKFMVYLQKENIIDESGMPKERFSAEFPKEGPSILRIQQVVRGDSAAYFCASSPPSQGGNYGYTFGSGTRLTVV.

The J gene is TRBJ1-5, the V gene TRBV6-5, with D possibly being TRBD1 (5 bases). The CDR3 sequence is 12 residues long. Trimming took 6 bases from V and 4 from J, leaving 7 bases between them. Germline lookup yields CDR1 MNHEY and CDR2 SVGAGI. The chain's CDR3 is CASRSGNQPQHF. CDR3 coding DNA: TGTGCCAGCAGATCAGGGAATCAGCCCCAGCATTTT.

This chain links TRBV7-6 with TRBJ2-3, with 7 positions matching TRBD1. The CDR3 is 15 amino acids. From germline, CDR1 is SGHVS and CDR2 FNYEAQ. V was clipped by 0 bases and J by 2 bases; unmatched bases: 2. CDR3 DNA: TGTGCCAGCAGCTTAGCTACAGGGGCCACAGATACGCAGTATTTT. Translated: CASSLATGATDTQYF.

This chain links TRBV6-6 with TRBJ2-5; D not resolved. V was clipped by 7 bases and J by 0 bases, with 9 bases between them. CDR1 is MNHNY, CDR2 SVGAGI, per germline (reference sequence). This CDR3 spans 13 amino acids. CDR3 DNA: TGTGCCAGCATACGGAGTCACCAAGAGACCCAGTACTTC. It is translated as CASIRSHQETQYF.

The chain combines TRBV25-1 with TRBJ1-2, with a tentative D call TRBD1 (5 bases). The CDR3 covers 17 residues. Germline V gene data show CDR1 as MGHDK and CDR2 as SYGVNS. V lost 5 bases and J 1 base, leaving 20 bases between the germline ends. Written as DNA, the CDR3 is TGTGCCAGCAGTCCGAGAGTAGGGGAAGTTGTTAACTATGGCTACACCTTC. Translated: CASSPRVGEVVNYGYTF.

The chain has TRBV12-5 and TRBJ1-5; a weak D match, TRBD1 (5 bases). The germline V and J ends were trimmed by 6 bases and 7 bases, with 16 bases remaining between them. The CDR3 has 14 amino acids. Germline CDR1 and CDR2: LGHNT and FRNRAP. In DNA form, the CDR3 reads TGTGCTAGTGGCCGGGGGGTAGGAGGGCAGCCCCAGCATTTT. It encodes CASGRGVGGQPQHF. The full variable domain, rest sourced from reference TRBV12-5 and TRBJ1-5, is DARVTQTPRHKVTEMGQEVTMRCQPILGHNTVFWYRQTMMQGLELLAYFRNRAPLDDSGMPKDRFSAEMPDATLATLKIQPSEPRDSAVYFCASGRGVGGQPQHFGDGTRLSIL.

This chain's CDR3 is CASSPQGLNTEAFF. DNA of the CDR3: TGTGCCAGCAGTCCACAGGGTCTGAACACTGAAGCTTTCTTT. This chain uses TRBV2 with TRBJ1-1; D perhaps matches TRBD1 (6 bases). V was clipped by 5 bases and J by 0 bases, with 10 bases between them. CDR1 is SNHLY and CDR2 is FYNNEI in the germline V gene. The CDR3 loop spans 14 amino acids.